This TCR beta chain came from a study of human T cells and chemical hapten exposure. V gave up 1 base and J gave up 4 bases, with 3 bases separating them. The CDR3 is 12 residues long. CDR1 is SEHNR and CDR2 is FQNEAQ in the germline V gene (reference sequence). Each CDR3 protein gets one entry after TCRdb re-called the RACE reads with MiXCR. The sample lists more than 75,000 distinct CDR3 sequences; roughly a tenth were seen once. Time point of the sample: pre-sensitization, week 0. Described treatment: therapeutic diphenylcyclopropenone sensitization with weekly scalp DPC. At least ten counts were recorded for this clonotype.

The sequences come from whole blood, collected in connection with sensitization to the hapten diphenylcyclopropenone (DPC). This chain links TRBV7-9 with TRBJ2-3; D unresolved. This TCR was sampled from a woman aged 40 to 55 with alopecia areata. Some clones in this sample may be carry-over from other donors' samples. The chain's CDR3 is CASSLGPDTQYF. As DNA, the CDR3 is TGTGCCAGCAGCTTAGGTCCAGATACGCAGTATTTT.